The 29 T cell receptor beta chains below all came from one sample that was sequenced in a study of tumor-infiltrating lymphocytes in oesophageal squamous cell carcinoma. One entry per CDR3 protein, called by TCRdb with MiXCR from the PCR reads. The table shows about 14,000 distinct CDR3 sequences, with under 60% occurring only once. Material for sequencing was blood. The receptors were sampled from a male donor with esophageal squamous cell carcinoma.

This clonotype was observed at least ten times. The chain recombines TRBV5-1 with TRBJ2-2; 11 bases are shared with TRBD1. The CDR3 length is 16 residues. Germline-derived CDR1 and CDR2 are SGHRS and YFSETQ. Trimming removed 4 bases from V and 5 bases from J; junction bases left unmatched: 7. The CDR3: CASSPRTGGLTGELFF. The CDR3 DNA is TGCGCCAGCAGCCCAAGGACAGGGGGCCTTACCGGGGAGCTGTTTTTT.

This clonotype was observed a few times. The rearrangement joins TRBV7-9 to TRBJ1-1, with D possibly TRBD1 on 5 matching bases. Trimming removed 3 bases from V and 7 bases from J, with 9 bases in between. The germline CDR1 and CDR2 sequences are SEHNR and FQNEAQ (reference sequence). The CDR3 length is 12 residues. The CDR3 DNA is TGTGCCAGCAGCTTGTGGGACGGTGAAGCTTTCTTT. Protein product: CASSLWDGEAFF.

This clonotype was seen ten or more times. The chain carries TRBV11-2 and TRBJ2-3; TRBD2 matches 10 bases. The CDR3 is made up of 18 amino acids. Per germline, CDR1 SGHAT and CDR2 FQNNGV. V dropped 5 bases and J dropped 1; count of bases not matched to a gene: 12. The CDR3 region is CASSRLCLLAGCTDTQYF. The CDR3 DNA sequence: TGTGCCAGCAGCCGCCTGTGCTTACTAGCGGGGTGCACAGATACGCAGTATTTT.

CDR3 residues: CASSLQAGTYYEQYF. The CDR3 DNA follows: TGTGCCAGCAGCTTACAAGCCGGGACCTATTACGAGCAGTACTTC. V and J are TRBV7-6 and TRBJ2-5, with D perhaps given as TRBD1 or TRBD2 (5 bases each). The better agreement between TRBJ2-7 and the DNA end casts doubt on the J call. This CDR3 region has 15 residues. Germline CDR1 reads SGHVS; CDR2 reads FNYEAQ.

This clonotype was detected many times. The CDR3 region has the DNA TGCGCCAGCAGGAGGACTAGCGGGCACAAAAACATTCAGTACTTC. Translating gives CASRRTSGHKNIQYF. The chain combines TRBV23-1 with TRBJ2-4; 11 nucleotides match TRBD2. TRBV23-1 is placed among ORFs of uncertain function. V shed 6 bases and J 3 bases; nucleotides not matched to a gene: 4. The CDR3 consists of 15 residues.

This clonotype was detected many times. A much larger clone differs from this one at a single base, so this may be a read error. The chain employs TRBV12-3 or TRBV12-4 and TRBJ2-7; the match to TRBD1 covers 8 bases. The CDR3 extends over 13 amino acids. V trimming: 6 bases; J trimming: 7 bases; junction bases outside the gene matches: 8. CDR3 region: CASRITGTGEQYF. Written as DNA, the CDR3 is TGTGCCAGCAGAATCACAGGGACAGGAGAGCAGTACTTC.

The chain couples TRBV11-2 to TRBJ2-5, with 13 bases that match TRBD2. The length of the CDR3 is 15 residues. Germline assignment: CDR1 SGHAT and CDR2 FQNNGV. J was trimmed by 5 bases and V by 5 bases; bases with no gene match: 5. The DNA for the CDR3 is TGTGCCAGCAGCCTAACTAGCGGGAGGGTTGAGACCCAGTACTTC. This translates into CASSLTSGRVETQYF.

The chain combines TRBV10-3 with TRBJ2-4; TRBD1 or TRBD2 may be the D gene (6 bases each). CDR3 length: 16 amino acids. CDR1 and CDR2 (germline): ENHRY, SYGVKD. V was shortened by 8 bases and J by 15 bases, with 32 bases between the two germline ends. The CDR3 sequence is CAIGGGLPVSTGELYF. The CDR3 DNA reads TGTGCCATCGGAGGGGGACTCCCTGTAAGCACCGGGGAGCTGTACTTC.

The chain couples TRBV20-1 to TRBJ2-7; 9 bases align to TRBD1. CDR3 length: 15 residues. V gave up 5 bases and J gave up 0 bases; unmatched junction bases: 8. Germline CDR1 DFQATT, CDR2 SNEGSKA (reference sequence). The CDR3 DNA sequence: TGCAGTGCTCATAGGACAGGGGATATCTCCTACGAGCAGTACTTC. It codes for CSAHRTGDISYEQYF.

The chain links TRBV12-3 or TRBV12-4 to TRBJ2-5, with a possible D match to TRBD1 (5 bases). TRBJ2-1 explains the end of the DNA better; the J call may be wrong. This CDR3 region has 15 residues. The CDR3 region is CASSLKGGASNEQFF. The CDR3 DNA sequence: TGTGCCAGCAGTTTAAAGGGTGGGGCCTCCAATGAGCAGTTCTTC.

The chain links TRBV7-3 to TRBJ2-4; D is undetermined. With the DNA end fitting TRBJ2-1 better, the J assignment may be wrong. The CDR3 is 15 amino acids. Germline CDR1 reads SGHTA; CDR2 reads FQGTGA. CDR3 protein: CASSWLSHNYNEQFF. CDR3 sequence (DNA): TGTGCCAGCAGCTGGCTATCTCACAATTACAATGAGCAGTTCTTC.

The genes are TRBV7-2 and TRBJ1-2, with no clear D. The CDR3 loop spans 13 amino acids. The germline V and J ends were trimmed by 1 base and 6 bases, with 9 bases remaining between them. Germline V CDR1 and CDR2: SGHTA, FQGNSA. CDR3 sequence reads: CASSLGRFDGYTF. CDR3 nucleotides: TGTGCCAGCAGCTTAGGCCGTTTCGATGGCTACACCTTC.

This clonotype has more than one count but fewer than ten. It is likely a read error, because the conserved phenylalanine at the end of the CDR3 is missing. The DNA is left out, because the CDR3 cannot be placed on it with certainty; the CDR3 is given as TCRdb lists it. The chain recombines TRBV5-4 with TRBJ2-1; the D call in the table, TRBD1, was not verified against the DNA. Germline V gene lookup returns CDR1 SGHNT and CDR2 YYREEE (reference sequence). With termini counted, the CDR3 has 8 amino acids. CDR3 protein: CASSLPPA.

The gene calls are TRBV6-1 and TRBJ2-5; D not certain. V was clipped by 6 bases and J by 13 bases, with 9 bases between them. The CDR3 runs 9 residues. Germline values: CDR1 MNHNS, CDR2 SASEGT. CDR3 in DNA: TGTGCCAGCAGCTCTACTTCGTACTTC. This gives the protein CASSSTSYF.

The chain joins TRBV12-3 or TRBV12-4 to TRBJ1-1, with D perhaps matching TRBD1 (5 bases). This CDR3 region has 12 residues. Trimming shortened V by 4 bases and J by 9 bases, and 12 bases separated the two germline ends. The CDR3 coding sequence is TGTGCCAGCAGTTATTGGGGCTGGAAAGCTTTCTTT. Protein sequence: CASSYWGWKAFF.

By frequency in the sample, this clonotype is medium-sized. The chain carries TRBV11-3 and TRBJ1-2; D is perhaps TRBD1 (5 bases). V was clipped by 4 bases and J by 2 bases, with 20 bases between them. The CDR3 has 17 residues. The germline gives CDR1 SGHNT, CDR2 YENEEA. CDR3: CASSSWRGSGTNYGYTF. For the CDR3, the DNA is TGTGCCAGCAGCTCCTGGAGAGGGTCAGGGACGAACTATGGCTACACCTTC.

The V gene is TRBV7-7, the J gene TRBJ2-3; D gene unclear. Trimming shortened V by 3 bases and J by 6 bases, and 4 bases separated the two germline ends. The germline gives CDR1 SSHAT, CDR2 FNYEAQ (reference sequence). The CDR3 spans 11 residues. The CDR3, as DNA: TGTGCCAGCAGCTTGTCGGATACGCAGTATTTT. Protein sequence: CASSLSDTQYF.

Only a few counts were recorded for this clonotype. This CDR3 reads CASSRGGAVGNTIYF. In DNA form, the CDR3 reads TGTGCCAGCAGCCGCGGGGGGGCGGTAGGAAACACCATATATTTT. This chain links TRBV7-2 with TRBJ1-3; D possibly corresponds to TRBD1 (6 bases). There are 15 residues in the CDR3. V lost 5 bases and J lost 4, with 15 bases in between. Germline values: CDR1 SGHTA, CDR2 FQGNSA.

By share, this clonotype ranks as medium-sized. J is TRBJ2-2 and V is TRBV7-9; D gene ambiguous. Trimming removed 8 bases at V and 1 base at J, with 14 bases between. The length of the CDR3 is 15 residues. Germline V CDR1 and CDR2: SEHNR, FQNEAQ (reference sequence). The CDR3: CASHESGENTGELFF. The CDR3 DNA sequence: TGTGCCAGCCATGAAAGTGGAGAGAACACCGGGGAGCTGTTTTTT.

V gene TRBV7-2 combines with J gene TRBJ1-2; possibly TRBD1 for D (5 bases). The germline V gene encodes CDR1 SGHTA and CDR2 FQGNSA. V was shortened by 1 base and J by 0 bases, with 6 bases between the two germline ends. This CDR3 contains 14 residues. The CDR3: CASSLGGSNYGYTF. The CDR3 region has the DNA TGTGCCAGCAGCTTAGGGGGGTCTAACTATGGCTACACCTTC.

This rearrangement joins TRBV30 to TRBJ1-2; 7 bases line up with TRBD1. The germline V gene encodes CDR1 GTSNPN and CDR2 SVGIG (reference sequence). CDR3 size: 13 residues. Trimming removed 3 bases from V and 8 bases from J; junction bases left unmatched: 9. CDR3 in amino acids: CAWSMNRGSGYTF. In nucleotides, the CDR3 is TGTGCCTGGAGCATGAACAGGGGATCGGGCTACACCTTC.

The chain combines TRBV7-2 with TRBJ2-3; D perhaps matches TRBD2 (7 bases). The CDR3 sequence is 16 residues long. V was cut by 5 bases and J by 4 bases, with 19 bases left in between. The germline V gene has CDR1 SGHTA and CDR2 FQGNSA. The CDR3 spells CASSPGGGRAADTQYF. The CDR3 DNA reads as TGTGCCAGCAGCCCCGGGGGCGGGAGAGCAGCAGATACGCAGTATTTT.

This chain uses TRBV6-1 with TRBJ2-7; the D call may be TRBD1 or TRBD2 (5 bases each). Trimming shortened V by 6 bases and J by 3 bases, and 24 bases separated the two germline ends. CDR3 length: 17 residues. CDR1 and CDR2 (germline): MNHNS, SASEGT. CDR3 DNA sequence: TGTGCCAGCAGCCCCACCAGGTCGGGGCTTAACAACTACGAGCAGTACTTC. Translating gives CASSPTRSGLNNYEQYF.

This clonotype was recorded at least ten times. A much larger clone lies a single base off, so this may be a read error. The J gene is TRBJ2-7, the V gene TRBV10-1; the D gene is possibly TRBD2 (5 bases). From germline, CDR1 is WNHNN and CDR2 SYGVQD (reference sequence). CDR3 length: 13 amino acids. The V end lost 3 bases, the J end lost 7 bases, and 13 bases lay between the germline ends. This chain's CDR3 is CASSDGNYNEQYF. The CDR3 nucleotides read TGCGCCAGCAGTGACGGGAACTACAATGAGCAGTACTTC.

The V gene is TRBV12-3 or TRBV12-4, the J gene TRBJ2-1; possible D gene TRBD1, 6 bases. Near its end, the DNA agrees better with TRBJ2-7, so the J call may be wrong. There are 12 residues in the CDR3. The CDR3 DNA is TGTGCCAGCAGTCCCCTGGGGGCAGAGCAGTACTTC. It specifies CASSPLGAEQYF.

Judged by abundance, this clonotype is medium-sized. J is TRBJ2-2 and V is TRBV10-1; no clear D. V was clipped by 3 bases and J by 6 bases, with 2 bases between them. This CDR3 has 11 amino acids. From germline, CDR1 is WNHNN and CDR2 SYGVQD (reference sequence). For the CDR3, the DNA is TGCGCCAGCAGTGATGCCGGGGAGCTGTTTTTT. Protein: CASSDAGELFF.

The chain uses TRBV14 and TRBJ2-7; no reliable D call. The V gene's germline CDR1 is SGHDN and CDR2 FVKESK. Trimming removed 4 bases at V and 3 bases at J, with 13 bases between. This CDR3 is 14 amino acids long. The CDR3 nucleotides are TGTGCCAGCAGCCCCGGTCCTACCGTCTACGAGCAGTACTTC. This sequence encodes CASSPGPTVYEQYF.

The rearrangement joins TRBV6-5 to TRBJ2-1, with 9 positions matching TRBD2. Germline loops: CDR1 MNHEY, CDR2 SVGAGI. CDR3 length equals 19 residues. The ends lost 6 bases at V and 5 bases at J; junction bases unmatched: 20. CDR3 loop: CASSSGSSSGSVGHNEQFF. Here the CDR3 DNA reads TGTGCCAGCAGCTCCGGTTCGAGTAGCGGGAGTGTAGGGCACAATGAGCAGTTCTTC.

J is TRBJ1-4 and V is TRBV7-3; 8 bases align to TRBD1. With the DNA end fitting TRBJ2-2 better, the J assignment may be wrong. Germline CDR1 reads SGHTA; CDR2 reads FQGTGA. CDR3 size: 15 residues. The CDR3 coding sequence is TGTGCCAGCAGCCCTACAGGGGGGCACACCGGGGAGCTGTTTTTT. Translating gives CASSPTGGHTGELFF.